This T cell receptor (beta chain) is from a study of immune evolution from preneoplasia to lung adenocarcinoma. Libraries were prepared by immunoSEQ multiplex PCR; TCRdb keeps only in-frame clonotypes and omits some of them. The sample has fewer than 10,000 clones, more than 75% seen once. The CDR3 consists of 15 residues. V was clipped by 7 bases and J by 5 bases; unmatched bases: 13. Per the germline V gene, CDR1 is MNHEY and CDR2 is SVGAGI. The clonotype was recovered from a donor of 70 years or more with lung adenocarcinoma. Sequencing input: FFPE minimally invasive lung adenocarcinoma tissue. The rearrangement links TRBV6-5 to TRBJ2-5, with 7 nucleotides matching TRBD1. CDR3: CASTKGRGWGETQYF. CDR3 coding DNA: TGTGCCAGCACCAAGGGCAGGGGGTGGGGGGAGACCCAGTACTTC.